The next 5 T cell receptor beta chains were all read from a single sample in a study of T cells in localized non-small cell lung cancer. The method was immunoSEQ multiplex PCR; TCRdb's version includes in-frame clones alone and lacks a portion of them. This table has some 19,000 clones, about 89% appearing once. Material: peripheral blood, obtained before any cancer treatment. Every receptor here comes from a male donor at least 60 years old with stage I squamous cell lung carcinoma.

The chain combines TRBV18 with TRBJ1-1; unclear D gene. Germline V lookup: CDR1 KGHSH, CDR2 LQKENI. V lost 1 base to trimming and J lost 8 bases, with 8 bases between them. This CDR3 is 12 amino acids long. This CDR3 reads CASSPLEAEAFF. The DNA of the CDR3 is TGTGCCAGCTCACCACTGGAAGCGGAAGCTTTCTTT.

The chain recombines TRBV18 with TRBJ2-1; 8 bases line up with TRBD1. Germline CDR1 and CDR2: KGHSH and LQKENI. CDR3 length: 13 amino acids. The trim removed 3 bases at V and 8 bases at J, leaving 3 bases unmatched. CDR3 in amino acids: CASSPDRAHEQFF. The CDR3 region has the DNA TGTGCCAGCTCACCGGACAGGGCCCATGAGCAGTTCTTC.

The gene calls are TRBV18 and TRBJ2-1, with 8 bases lining up with TRBD2. The junction had 14 bases not matched to a gene; V was cut back by 5 bases and J by 8 bases. This CDR3 has 16 amino acids. In germline, CDR1 is KGHSH, CDR2 LQKENI. The DNA of the CDR3 is TGTGCCAGCTCAAACTCCCCGGGAGGGCTATACGATGAGCAGTTCTTC. Protein: CASSNSPGGLYDEQFF.

The rearrangement links TRBV5-1 to TRBJ2-7; the D is unclear. The CDR3 extends over 14 amino acids. Trimming shortened V by 2 bases and J by 0 bases, and 9 bases separated the two germline ends. CDR1 and CDR2 (germline): SGHRS, YFSETQ. The CDR3 bases are TGCGCCAGCAGCTTCACTTCCAGCTCCTACGAGCAGTACTTC. Its translation: CASSFTSSSYEQYF.

The genes are TRBV7-2 and TRBJ1-5; D may be TRBD1 (6 bases). The V gene's germline CDR1 is SGHTA and CDR2 FQGNSA. V was trimmed by 1 base and J by 6 bases, leaving 16 bases between them. The CDR3 consists of 16 residues. CDR3 loop: CASSLGIQGSGQPQHF. The CDR3 nucleotides are TGTGCCAGCAGCTTAGGCATACAGGGCTCGGGTCAGCCCCAGCATTTT.